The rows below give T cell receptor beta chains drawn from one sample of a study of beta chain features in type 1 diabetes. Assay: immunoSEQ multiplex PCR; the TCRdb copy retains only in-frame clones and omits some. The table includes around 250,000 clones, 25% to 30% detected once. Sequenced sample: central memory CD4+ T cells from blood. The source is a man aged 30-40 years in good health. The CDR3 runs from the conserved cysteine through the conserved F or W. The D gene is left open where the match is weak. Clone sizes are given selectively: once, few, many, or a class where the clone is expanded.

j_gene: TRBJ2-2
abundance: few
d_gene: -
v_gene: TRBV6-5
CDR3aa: CASSYVSEGTGELFF
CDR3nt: TGTGCCAGCAGTTACGTCTCGGAGGGCACCGGGGAGCTGTTTTTT

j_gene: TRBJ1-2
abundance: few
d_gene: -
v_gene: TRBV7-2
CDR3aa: CASSLSSGTHYGYTF
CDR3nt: TGTGCCAGCAGCTTATCGTCTGGGACCCACTATGGCTACACCTTC

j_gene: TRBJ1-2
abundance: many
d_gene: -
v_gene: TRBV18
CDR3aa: CASSPPGGGGYTF
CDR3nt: TGTGCCAGCTCACCACCTGGGGGAGGTGGCTACACCTTC

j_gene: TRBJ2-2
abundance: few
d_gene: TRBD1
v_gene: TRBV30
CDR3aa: CAWRQGADTGELFF
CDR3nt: TGTGCCTGGAGACAGGGGGCGGACACCGGGGAGCTGTTTTTT

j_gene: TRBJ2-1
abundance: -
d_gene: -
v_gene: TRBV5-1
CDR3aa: CASSLGGNSYNEQFF
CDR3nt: TGCGCCAGCAGCTTAGGAGGTAACTCCTACAATGAGCAGTTCTTC

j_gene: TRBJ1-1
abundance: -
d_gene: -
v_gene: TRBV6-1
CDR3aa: CASSEDGILGAFF
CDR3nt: TGTGCCAGCAGTGAAGATGGGATCTTGGGAGCTTTCTTT

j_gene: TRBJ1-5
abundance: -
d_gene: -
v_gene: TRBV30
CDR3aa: CAWGRDSNQPQHF
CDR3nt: TGTGCCTGGGGCCGGGACAGCAATCAGCCCCAGCATTTT

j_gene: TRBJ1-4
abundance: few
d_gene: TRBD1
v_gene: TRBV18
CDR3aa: CASSDRVTNEKLFF
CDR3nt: TGTGCCAGCTCCGACAGGGTCACTAATGAAAAACTGTTTTTT

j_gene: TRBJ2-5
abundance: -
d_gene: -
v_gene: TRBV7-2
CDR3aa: CASSLQPGAQETQYF
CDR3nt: TGTGCCAGCAGCCTGCAACCAGGGGCTCAAGAGACCCAGTACTTC

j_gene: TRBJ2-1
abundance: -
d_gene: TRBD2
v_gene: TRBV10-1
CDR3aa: CASSASGGAFNEQFF
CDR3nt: TGCGCCAGCAGTGCTAGCGGGGGGGCCTTCAATGAGCAGTTCTTC

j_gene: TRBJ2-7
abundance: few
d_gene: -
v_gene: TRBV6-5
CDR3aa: CASSYLPGFNYEQYF
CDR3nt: TGTGCCAGCAGTTACCTCCCGGGTTTTAACTACGAGCAGTACTTC

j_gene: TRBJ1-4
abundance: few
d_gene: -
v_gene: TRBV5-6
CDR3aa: CASRGRPLGKLFF
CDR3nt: TGTGCCAGCAGAGGACGGCCTTTGGGAAAACTGTTTTTT

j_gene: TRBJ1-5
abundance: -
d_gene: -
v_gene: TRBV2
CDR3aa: CASREIYSYNQPQHF
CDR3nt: TGTGCCAGCAGGGAAATATACAGTTACAATCAGCCCCAGCATTTT

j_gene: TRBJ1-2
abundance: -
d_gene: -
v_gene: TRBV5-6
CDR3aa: CASSLVQSVNYGYTF
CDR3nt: TGTGCCAGCAGCTTGGTTCAGTCCGTCAACTATGGCTACACCTTC